This T cell receptor (beta chain) was retrieved from a study of shared clonotypes between healthy human individuals. In the study overall: Donors, aged 18 to 49, were a couple of women and three men.

Concerning this clone itself: As yet, its antigen is unknown.

Sequencing used immunoSEQ multiplex PCR; TCRdb keeps in-frame clones, though not all of them. The profile shows almost 700,000 clones, around 92% of them singletons. Study results and limitations: Read depth was anticipated to influence clonotype sharing among donors. The small donor group covered limited genetic and exposure diversity.

CD45RO-negative, CCR7-selected cells formed the naive CD8 fraction, which excluded terminally differentiated effector memory CD45RA+ cells. The CDR3 is 14 residues long. The V end lost 4 bases, the J end lost 6 bases, and 13 bases lay between the germline ends. CDR1 is SGHAT, CDR2 FQNNGV, per germline. V and J are TRBV11-2 and TRBJ2-1; a possible D gene is TRBD1 (6 bases). The source is a man aged 30 to 45 in good health. Material: naive CD8+ T cells sorted from blood. The CDR3 DNA reads as TGTGCCAGCAGCTCGGGAACAGGGTTCAATGAGCAGTTCTTC. It is translated as CASSSGTGFNEQFF.